What follows describes a single T cell receptor (beta chain). Its antigen is unknown. The repertoire was sequenced with immunoSEQ multiplex PCR; TCRdb's copy has only in-frame clones and lacks some. This sample has 140,000 to 150,000 clones, with approximately 85% found just once. The data were obtained in a study of T cell responses to AZD1222 COVID-19 vaccine. Overall study findings and caveats: Unmutated variant regions reportedly attract nearly half of all spike-specific TCRs. The study found Spike-specific TCR breadth and depth rose after two AZD1222 doses. Spike-spanning, vaccine-associated CD4 TCRs were dominant at 160-218 and 743-854.

The clonotype originates from an adult in good health. The sample consisted of peripheral blood, taken on day 0 of AZD1222 vaccination.

CDR3 nucleotides: TGTGCCAGCACATCCCTCGGGGTTAGCAATCAGCCCCAGCATTTT. Encoded protein: CASTSLGVSNQPQHF. V usage is TRBV6-6 and J usage is TRBJ1-5; D uncertain. This CDR3 comprises 15 residues. V dropped 7 bases and J dropped 0 bases, with 13 bases sitting between them. Germline assignment: CDR1 MNHNY and CDR2 SVGAGI (reference sequence).